This T cell receptor (beta chain) was observed in a study of T cell responses to AZD1222 COVID-19 vaccine. Method: immunoSEQ multiplex PCR; TCRdb's copy keeps in-frame clones and lacks some. This table holds 120,000 or so clones, more than 85% found once. CDR1 is SGDLS and CDR2 is YYNGEE in the germline V gene. V lost 7 bases and J 2 bases, leaving 7 bases between the germline ends. This CDR3 contains 12 residues. The V and J genes are TRBV9 and TRBJ1-5; D is ambiguous. The sequencing used peripheral blood, collected 28 days after the second AZD1222 dose. The TCR sequence derives from an adult who received the AZD1222 COVID-19 vaccine. The CDR3 here is CASGSGNQPQHF. The CDR3 DNA follows: TGTGCCAGCGGCAGCGGCAATCAGCCCCAGCATTTT.